This T cell receptor beta chain was sequenced during a study of blood T cells in healthy people across ages. PCR was performed a second time for about 7 to 12 cycles using a sample-barcoded 5' primer and a J-beta primer mix. MiXCR, applied by TCRdb to the 5' RACE reads, yields one record per CDR3 protein. This sample carries 850,000 to 1,100,000 distinct CDR3 sequences, around two fifths of them seen once, and the ten largest clones take around 12%. On this clonotype itself: Its ends do not fully match the called genes, so a read error is possible.

Specimen: blood. The sequence was obtained from a man between 18 and 35 years old in good health.

DNA of the CDR3: TGTGCCAGCAGTCCCACAAGGGTAGGAGGAGAGACCCGGTACTTC. Encoded protein: CASSPTRVGGETRYF. This chain uses TRBV2 with TRBJ2-5; a possible D gene is TRBD2 (5 bases). CDR3 length: 15 residues. CDR1 and CDR2 from the germline V gene are SNHLY and FYNNEI.